A selection of T cell receptor beta chains follows, all from one sample in a study of blood T cell repertoires in COVID-19. Method: immunoSEQ multiplex PCR; TCRdb's copy keeps in-frame clones and lacks some. The table lists over 110,000 clones, roughly three quarters of them singletons. Input material: peripheral blood. The receptors were sampled from a woman aged 60-75 years with acute or convalescent COVID-19. Each CDR3 is given with its conserved first and last residue. The order of the fields is D gene, V gene, clone size, J gene, CDR3 DNA, CDR3 protein. A D gene is named only where the DNA matches it firmly. A clone size is listed for some rows: how often the clone was seen (once, few, many), or a class if it is expanded.

>.|TRBV12-5|.|TRBJ1-1
TGTGCTAGTGGGATAGACACTGAAGCTTTCTTT
CASGIDTEAFF
>TRBD1|TRBV2|.|TRBJ1-2
TGTGCCATACGACAGGGGGTTAACTATGGCTACACCTTC
CAIRQGVNYGYTF
>.|TRBV12-3/TRBV12-4|.|TRBJ1-2
TGTGCCAGCAGTTTACGGGGTAACTATGGCTACACCTTC
CASSLRGNYGYTF
>TRBD1|TRBV7-9|.|TRBJ1-5
TGTGCCAGCAGCTTAGGGGACAGGGGATACCAGCCCCAGCATTTT
CASSLGDRGYQPQHF
>.|TRBV15|.|TRBJ1-5
TGTGCCACCAGCCCGGAGAACCTTGTGAATCAGCCCCAGCATTTT
CATSPENLVNQPQHF
>.|TRBV28|.|TRBJ2-7
TGTGCCAGCAGTTTACTTACAGGGACGAACGAGCAGTACTTC
CASSLLTGTNEQYF
>.|TRBV7-9|.|TRBJ2-3
TGTGCCAGCAGCCTTACTAGCCGTGACACAGATACGCAGTATTTT
CASSLTSRDTDTQYF
>TRBD1|TRBV19|.|TRBJ2-5
TGTGCCAGTAGGGAGGGACAGGGCCGGGAGACCCAGTACTTC
CASREGQGRETQYF
>.|TRBV28|.|TRBJ2-7
TGTGCCAGCAGTTTATGGTCCGGGAACTACGAGCAGTACTTC
CASSLWSGNYEQYF
>.|TRBV27|few|TRBJ2-7
TGTGCCAGCAGTCTCTCCAGGTTCCGTGAGCAGTACTTC
CASSLSRFREQYF
>.|TRBV5-1|.|TRBJ2-7
TGCGCCAGCAGCTTGGCCCAGTCCTACGAGCAGTACTTC
CASSLAQSYEQYF
>.|TRBV7-6|.|TRBJ1-5
TGTGCCAGCAGCTTAGGTCGGGGAGAGCAGCCCCAGCATTTT
CASSLGRGEQPQHF
>TRBD2|TRBV7-3|few|TRBJ2-2
TGTGCCACCTCAGCGGGGGCGAACACCGGGGAGCTGTTTTTT
CATSAGANTGELFF
>TRBD1|TRBV19|.|TRBJ2-1
TGTGCCAGTAGTATGCCAACAGGGGCCCCCGCTAAGGAGCAGTTCTTC
CASSMPTGAPAKEQFF
>.|TRBV11-2|.|TRBJ1-2
TGTGCCAGCAGTCTTACAGCCAACTATGGCTACACCTTC
CASSLTANYGYTF
>.|TRBV4-1|.|TRBJ1-2
TGCGCCAGCAGCCAAGAGTACGGGACTGAGAACTATGGCTACACCTTC
CASSQEYGTENYGYTF
>.|TRBV5-1|.|TRBJ1-1
TGCGCCAGCAGCTTCCTCGTGAACACTGAAGCTTTCTTT
CASSFLVNTEAFF
>TRBD1|TRBV11-2|.|TRBJ2-7
TGTGCCAGCAGCTTAGTTGGACAGGGGAGCCACGAGCAGTACTTC
CASSLVGQGSHEQYF
>.|TRBV28|few|TRBJ1-5
TGTGCCAGCAGTGACAGGAGGTGGGATCAGCCCCAGCATTTT
CASSDRRWDQPQHF
>.|TRBV19|.|TRBJ2-1
TGTGCCAGTAGTGGTCAGGATACCAATGAGCAGTTCTTC
CASSGQDTNEQFF
>.|TRBV28|once|TRBJ2-1
TGTGCCAGCAGTTCCCCTAGTGGCGACTACAATGAGCAGTTCTTC
CASSSPSGDYNEQFF
>.|TRBV29-1|.|TRBJ1-2
TGCAGCGTTGATCAGGGGATCCATGGCTACACCTTC
CSVDQGIHGYTF
>.|TRBV7-9|.|TRBJ1-1
TGTGCCAGCAGCTTAGCGGAGAGAACTGAAGCTTTCTTT
CASSLAERTEAFF
>TRBD1|TRBV7-2|.|TRBJ2-3
TGTGCCAGCAGCTTGGACAGGGGGCAAGATACGCAGTATTTT
CASSLDRGQDTQYF
>.|TRBV10-3|.|TRBJ2-5
TGTGCCATCAGTGAGTCGTATGACAGAGAGACCCAGTACTTC
CAISESYDRETQYF
>TRBD2|TRBV14|.|TRBJ2-3
TGTGCCAGCAGCCAAGATCTGGGGACTAATAGGCCCCCAGATACGCAGTATTTT
CASSQDLGTNRPPDTQYF
>.|TRBV28|.|TRBJ1-2
TGTGCCAGCAGTTTGGGGTCCGGCCAGGGGCCTTATGGCTACACCTTC
CASSLGSGQGPYGYTF
>.|TRBV11-2|.|TRBJ1-5
TGTGCCAGCAGCTTAGGGGGGCCAGGTCAGCCCCAGCATTTT
CASSLGGPGQPQHF
>.|TRBV4-2|.|TRBJ2-4
TGTGCCAGCAGCCAAGTGACAGCTCTAGCCAAAAACATTCAGTACTTC
CASSQVTALAKNIQYF
>TRBD1|TRBV28|.|TRBJ2-7
TGTGCCAGCTGGGACAGGGGAGGCGAGCAGTACTTC
CASWDRGGEQYF
>.|TRBV9|.|TRBJ2-5
TGTGCCAGCAGCGTAGGCACTAGCTTTGTAGAGACCCAGTACTTC
CASSVGTSFVETQYF
>TRBD2|TRBV3-1/TRBV3-2|.|TRBJ2-1
TGTGCCAGCAGCCGACTAGCGGGAGATGAAAATGAGCAGTTCTTC
CASSRLAGDENEQFF
>.|TRBV15|.|TRBJ1-2
TGTGCCACCAGCAGAACCCCTGGGGGGGGCTATGGCTACACCTTC
CATSRTPGGGYGYTF
>.|TRBV14|.|TRBJ1-1
TGTGCCAGCAGCCTCAAGAGGCGGGGGGCAAGCACTGAAGCTTTCTTT
CASSLKRRGASTEAFF
>TRBD1|TRBV28|.|TRBJ1-2
TGTGCCAGCAGTTTAGGGACAGGGTATGGCTACACCTTC
CASSLGTGYGYTF
>.|TRBV2|.|TRBJ2-5
TGTGCCAGCAGTGAGAGGGAGGAGACCCAGTACTTC
CASSEREETQYF
>.|TRBV18|.|TRBJ1-5
TGTGCCAGCTCACCATTCGGAGGGGCGCGGAGCAATCAGCCCCAGCATTTT
CASSPFGGARSNQPQHF
>TRBD2|TRBV6-1|.|TRBJ2-5
TGTGCCAGCAGTGACGGGACTAGCGGTAGAGAGACCCAGTACTTC
CASSDGTSGRETQYF
>.|TRBV7-9|.|TRBJ2-5
TGTGCCAGCAGCTTGTCGGCGGAGGTGCGGGTCTCACTAGAGACCCAGTACTTC
CASSLSAEVRVSLETQYF
>TRBD1|TRBV18|.|TRBJ2-4
TGTGCCAGCTCACCAGGGACAGGGATGGCCAAAAACATTCAGTACTTC
CASSPGTGMAKNIQYF
>.|TRBV30|.|TRBJ1-5
TGTGCCTGGAGTGTAGTCGGCAGGGGAGGGCAGCCCCAGCATTTT
CAWSVVGRGGQPQHF
>.|TRBV5-6|.|TRBJ2-3
TGTGCCAGCAGCTCCCTACAGAAAATCACAGATACGCAGTATTTT
CASSSLQKITDTQYF
>TRBD1|TRBV27|once|TRBJ2-3
TGTGCCAGCAGTTTAGGACAGGGGGTAACAGATACGCAGTATTTT
CASSLGQGVTDTQYF
>.|TRBV5-5|.|TRBJ2-1
TGTGCCGCCCAGCGGGCACTCTACAATGAGCAGTTCTTC
CAAQRALYNEQFF
>.|TRBV5-1|.|TRBJ2-1
TGCGCCAGCAGCTTGGGGCTAAACCAGGGGAAGAATGAGCAGTTCTTC
CASSLGLNQGKNEQFF
>TRBD1|TRBV6-5|.|TRBJ1-1
TGTGCCAGCAGCCGAGGACAGGGTTATACTGAAGCTTTCTTT
CASSRGQGYTEAFF
>.|TRBV6-5|.|TRBJ2-5
TGTGCCAGCAGTTACAAGACGACTGGAGGGACCCAGTACTTC
CASSYKTTGGTQYF
>.|TRBV27|.|TRBJ1-5
TGTGCCAGCACCGGGAGCGCCAATCAGCCCCAGCATTTT
CASTGSANQPQHF
>TRBD2|TRBV10-3|few|TRBJ2-7
TGTGCCTTCAAGCGGGAGGGCTCCCCCGAGCAGTACTTC
CAFKREGSPEQYF
>.|TRBV7-9|.|TRBJ2-7
TGTGCCAGCACCCCCCCTAGCATCTACGAGCAGTACTTC
CASTPPSIYEQYF
>.|TRBV29-1|few|TRBJ2-1
TGCAGCGTTATGCCTCAGGGTAATGAGCAGTTCTTC
CSVMPQGNEQFF